A selection of T cell receptor beta chains follows, all from one sample in a study of beta chain features in type 1 diabetes. The table came from immunoSEQ multiplex PCR; TCRdb's copy has only in-frame clones and leaves some out. The sample contains under 250,000 clones, 11% to 15% of which appear only once. Sequencing input: naive CD4+ T cells from blood. Receptors were obtained from a woman aged 40 to 50 in good health. CDR3s include the opening cysteine and the closing phenylalanine or tryptophan. A D gene is named only where the DNA matches it firmly.

TRBV29-1	TRBD1	TRBJ2-1	CSSYFGTAPFF
TRBV5-4	-	-	CASSLGAGGRIYEQYF
TRBV4-2	-	TRBJ2-7	CASSQGATSYEQYF
TRBV5-6	TRBD1	TRBJ2-5	CASSQDRVETQYF
TRBV7-2	-	TRBJ1-6	CASSLDGAKSPLHF
TRBV2	-	TRBJ1-1	CASRIRQAANTEAFF
TRBV7-9	-	TRBJ1-1	CASSLSGTTSGEAFF
TRBV5-1	TRBD1	TRBJ1-6	CASSGGQGGLTPLHF
TRBV18	TRBD2	TRBJ2-7	CASSPDTSGGGYEQYF
TRBV11-2	-	TRBJ2-1	CASSLNPLVAGSYNEQFF
TRBV6-5	-	TRBJ1-1	CASSYGRRRGTEAFF
TRBV5-1	-	TRBJ2-3	CASSLVGVTDTQYF
TRBV7-2	TRBD2	TRBJ2-3	CASSFSTSVDTQYF
TRBV9	TRBD1	TRBJ1-3	CASSVTTGTGGGNTIYF
TRBV5-1	TRBD1	TRBJ1-1	CASSLDGTGPEAFF
TRBV5-1	-	TRBJ2-7	CASRPGGDYEQYF
TRBV6-1	TRBD2	TRBJ2-5	CASSANPGLAGHGETQYF
TRBV5-4	-	TRBJ2-3	CASSLQGSDTQYF
TRBV7-8	-	TRBJ2-7	CASSLELAAGQYF
TRBV5-4	TRBD1	TRBJ1-5	CASSRQGGGNQPQHF
TRBV14	-	TRBJ1-1	CASSQDMAGWNTEAFF
TRBV18	TRBD1	TRBJ2-7	CASSPQGQGTYEQYF